This T cell receptor beta chain was sequenced in a study of technical replicates of blood from a few donors. Clones were read by immunoSEQ multiplex PCR, and TCRdb kept only the in-frame ones, dropping some. Of about 80,000 clones in the sample, roughly 90% are singletons; the top ten hold around 0.4%. The CDR3 sequence is 15 residues long. The germline V gene has CDR1 MNHEY and CDR2 SVGAGI. Trimming at V came to 4 bases and at J to 6 bases, leaving 11 bases not matched to a gene. Material: T cells isolated from PBMCs. This TCR was recovered from a human donor in good health. The V gene is TRBV6-5, the J gene TRBJ2-7; 8 bases map to TRBD1. CDR3 sequence reads: CASSFGTGFSLEQYF. DNA for the CDR3: TGTGCCAGCAGTTTCGGGACAGGATTTTCCCTCGAGCAGTACTTC.